These 14 T cell receptor beta chains were sequenced from one sample in a study of cytomegalovirus exposure and HLA in healthy donors. This PCR relied on a set of 60 Vbeta primers and 13 Jbeta primers. Profiled with immunoSEQ multiplex PCR; TCRdb holds only in-frame clones, not every one. The table includes under 300,000 clones, roughly 90% detected once. Sequenced input: PBMCs. These receptors originate from a man aged 35 to 55 in good health and CMV-seropositive.

The chain joins TRBV5-5 to TRBJ2-7; the D gene is possibly TRBD1 (5 bases). Germline V lookup: CDR1 SGHKS, CDR2 YYEKEE (reference sequence). The CDR3 runs 16 residues. Trimming took off 1 base at V and 2 bases at J, with 16 bases between the two ends. CDR3 DNA: TGTGCCAGCAGCTTGAATCCCGGCAGGGCGACCTACGAGCAGTACTTC. Its protein product is CASSLNPGRATYEQYF.

The V gene is TRBV19, the J gene TRBJ2-2; no definite D call. Trimming took 4 bases from V and 6 from J, leaving 9 bases between them. Germline V gives CDR1 LNHDA, CDR2 SQIVND (reference sequence). This CDR3 contains 13 residues. Here the CDR3 DNA reads TGTGCCAGTAGTAAGCCGTCGCCCGGGGAGCTGTTTTTT. Its translation is CASSKPSPGELFF. The full variable domain, completed using reference TRBV19 and TRBJ2-2, is DGGITQSPKYLFRKEGQNVTLSCEQNLNHDAMYWYRQDPGQGLRLIYYSQIVNDFQKGDIAEGYSVSREKKESFPLTVTSAQKNPTAFYLCASSKPSPGELFFGEGSRLTVL.

The sample holds one count of this clone. The chain recombines TRBV7-9 with TRBJ2-3, with D maybe TRBD2 (6 bases). CDR1 and CDR2 (germline): SEHNR, FQNEAQ (reference sequence). Trimming cost V 5 bases and J 1 base, with 22 bases left between them. CDR3 length: 18 amino acids. The CDR3 region is CASSPTLAWRRGTDTQYF. The CDR3 coding sequence is TGTGCCAGCAGCCCCACCCTAGCGTGGCGGAGAGGCACAGATACGCAGTATTTT.

CDR3 region: CAWSTDSNQPQHF. Written as DNA, the CDR3 is TGTGCCTGGTCGACAGACAGCAATCAGCCCCAGCATTTT. The J gene is TRBJ1-5, the V gene TRBV30; TRBD1 is a possible D gene (5 bases). The CDR3 has 13 amino acids. The ends were cut back, 5 bases at V and 1 base at J, with 9 bases in the middle. From germline, CDR1 is GTSNPN and CDR2 SVGIG (reference sequence).

V usage is TRBV6-5 and J usage is TRBJ1-4; D not resolved. CDR3 length: 12 residues. V was shortened by 6 bases and J by 8 bases, with 10 bases between the two germline ends. Germline V gene data show CDR1 as MNHEY and CDR2 as SVGAGI. The DNA for the CDR3 is TGTGCCAGCAGCTTGGGAGGGGAAAAACTGTTTTTT. It yields the protein CASSLGGEKLFF.

The chain carries TRBV7-6 and TRBJ2-3; D not certain. Germline loops: CDR1 SGHVS, CDR2 FNYEAQ. V dropped 3 bases and J dropped 3 bases, with 10 bases sitting between them. This CDR3 is 14 amino acids long. CDR3 nucleotides: TGTGCCAGCAGCTTTACGGGTCCAACAGATACGCAGTATTTT. This encodes CASSFTGPTDTQYF.

The chain links TRBV18 to TRBJ2-5; TRBD2 matches 10 bases. J was trimmed by 2 bases and V by 2 bases; bases with no gene match: 5. The CDR3 is made up of 16 amino acids. Germline assignment: CDR1 KGHSH and CDR2 LQKENI. For the CDR3, the DNA is TGTGCCAGCTCACCAGGTCCTAGCGGGGGACAAGAGACCCAGTACTTC. Protein sequence: CASSPGPSGGQETQYF.

The genes are TRBV6-1 and TRBJ2-1; tentatively, D is TRBD2 (7 bases). The CDR3 runs 13 residues. Germline CDR1 MNHNS, CDR2 SASEGT. Trimming stripped 3 bases from V and 9 bases from J, with 12 bases between. The CDR3 DNA is TGTGCCAGCAGTGATAACAGGGAGGGTGAGCAGTTCTTC. Translating it yields CASSDNREGEQFF.

This clone has only one observation. The chain is built from TRBV6-5 and TRBJ1-4; D is ambiguous. In germline, CDR1 is MNHEY, CDR2 SVGAGI. V dropped 0 bases and J dropped 4 bases, with 6 bases sitting between them. The CDR3 totals 14 residues. The CDR3 DNA is TGTGCCAGCAGTTACTCGATAGTTAATGAAAAACTGTTTTTT. It encodes CASSYSIVNEKLFF.

This clone was observed a handful of times. This chain connects TRBV5-1 to TRBJ1-4, with 9 bases identical to TRBD1. CDR3 size: 14 residues. V shed 4 bases and J 5 bases; nucleotides not matched to a gene: 3. CDR1 SGHRS and CDR2 YFSETQ come from the germline V gene. The CDR3 region is CASSRTGENEKLFF. The CDR3 bases are TGCGCCAGCAGCCGGACAGGGGAAAATGAAAAACTGTTTTTT.

The rearrangement joins TRBV9 to TRBJ2-1, with TRBD2 identical over 8 bases. J was trimmed by 7 bases and V by 0 bases; bases with no gene match: 9. This CDR3 is 16 amino acids long. Germline CDR1 and CDR2: SGDLS and YYNGEE. The CDR3 sequence: CASSVARAGVSNEQFF. CDR3 bases: TGTGCCAGCAGCGTAGCTCGAGCGGGAGTTAGTAATGAGCAGTTCTTC.

The chain couples TRBV2 to TRBJ1-5; 9 bases are a match to TRBD1. CDR3 length: 15 residues. V trimming: 6 bases; J trimming: 1 base; junction bases outside the gene matches: 4. CDR1 SNHLY and CDR2 FYNNEI come from the germline V gene. The CDR3 nucleotides read TGTGCCAGCAGCGCCGGGACAGGGAGCAATCAGCCCCAGCATTTT. Its protein is CASSAGTGSNQPQHF.

The V and J genes are TRBV4-2 and TRBJ2-1; TRBD1 aligns across 10 bases. The ends lost 0 bases at V and 8 bases at J; junction bases unmatched: 10. The CDR3 is 17 amino acids. Germline V CDR1 and CDR2: LGHNA, YNFKEQ. As DNA, the CDR3 is TGTGCCAGCAGCCAAGATCTTGGGGGACAGGGGACCCATGAGCAGTTCTTC. The encoded protein is CASSQDLGGQGTHEQFF.

This clone was observed a few times. This CDR3 is CASSSDMLSGNTIYF. The DNA for the CDR3 is TGTGCCAGCAGCTCGGACATGCTCTCTGGAAACACCATATATTTT. V and J are TRBV5-6 and TRBJ1-3; tentatively, D is TRBD1 (5 bases). With 3 bases removed from V and 0 bases from J, the gap between germline ends came to 10 bases. CDR1 SGHDT and CDR2 YYEEEE come from the germline V gene. The CDR3 length is 15 residues.